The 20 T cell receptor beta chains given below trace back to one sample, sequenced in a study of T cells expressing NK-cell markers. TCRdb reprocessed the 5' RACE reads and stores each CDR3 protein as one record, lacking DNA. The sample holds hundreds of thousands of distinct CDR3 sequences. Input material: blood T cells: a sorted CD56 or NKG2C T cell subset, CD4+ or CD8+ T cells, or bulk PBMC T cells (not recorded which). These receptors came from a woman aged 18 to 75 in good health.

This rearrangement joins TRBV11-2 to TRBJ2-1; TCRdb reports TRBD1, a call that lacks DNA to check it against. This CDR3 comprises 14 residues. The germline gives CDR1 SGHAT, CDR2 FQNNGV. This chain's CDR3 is CASSFLPGNNEQFF. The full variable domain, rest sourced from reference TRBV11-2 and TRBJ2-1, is EAGVAQSPRYKIIEKRQSVAFWCNPISGHATLYWYQQILGQGPKLLIQFQNNGVVDDSQLPKDRFSAERLKGVDSTLKIQPAKLEDSAVYLCASSFLPGNNEQFFGPGTRLTVL.

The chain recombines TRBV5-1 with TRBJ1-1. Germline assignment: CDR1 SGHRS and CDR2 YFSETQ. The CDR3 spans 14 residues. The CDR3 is CASSLTTAVTEAFF.

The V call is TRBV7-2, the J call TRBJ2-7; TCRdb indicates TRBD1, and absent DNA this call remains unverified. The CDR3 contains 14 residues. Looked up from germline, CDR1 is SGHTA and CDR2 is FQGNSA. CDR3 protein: CASSGGGMHYEQYF. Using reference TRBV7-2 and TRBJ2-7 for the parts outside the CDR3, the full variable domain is GAGVSQSPSNKVTEKGKDVELRCDPISGHTALYWYRQSLGQGLEFLIYFQGNSAPDKSGLPSDRFSAERTGGSVSTLTIQRTQQEDSAVYLCASSGGGMHYEQYFGPGTRLTVT.

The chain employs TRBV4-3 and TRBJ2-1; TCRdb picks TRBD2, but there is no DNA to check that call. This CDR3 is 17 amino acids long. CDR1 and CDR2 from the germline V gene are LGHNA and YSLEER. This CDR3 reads CASSQDNERESYNEQFF.

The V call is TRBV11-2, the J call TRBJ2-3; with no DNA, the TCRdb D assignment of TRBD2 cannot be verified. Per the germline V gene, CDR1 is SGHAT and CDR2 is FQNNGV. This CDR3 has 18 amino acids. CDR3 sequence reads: CASSRGGGPETALDTQYF.

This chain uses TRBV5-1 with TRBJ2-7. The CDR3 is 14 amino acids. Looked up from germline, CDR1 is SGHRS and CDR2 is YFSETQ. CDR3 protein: CASSFAKSAYEQYF. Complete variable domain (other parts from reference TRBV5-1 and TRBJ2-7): KAGVTQTPRYLIKTRGQQVTLSCSPISGHRSVSWYQQTPGQGLQFLFEYFSETQRNKGNFPGRFSGRQFSNSRSEMNVSTLELGDSALYLCASSFAKSAYEQYFGPGTRLTVT.

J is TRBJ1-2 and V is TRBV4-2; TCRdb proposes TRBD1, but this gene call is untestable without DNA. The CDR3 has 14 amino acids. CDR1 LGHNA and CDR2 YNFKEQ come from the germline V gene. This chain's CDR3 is CASSQDRTAVGYTF.

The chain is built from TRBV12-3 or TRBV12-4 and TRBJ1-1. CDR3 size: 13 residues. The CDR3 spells CASSVGPNTEAFF.

The CDR3 here is CATDTGLAGEDNEQFF. V usage is TRBV7-9 and J usage is TRBJ2-1; the TRBD2 assignment by TCRdb is unverifiable without DNA. Germline V lookup: CDR1 SEHNR, CDR2 FQNEAQ (reference sequence). This CDR3 has 16 residues.

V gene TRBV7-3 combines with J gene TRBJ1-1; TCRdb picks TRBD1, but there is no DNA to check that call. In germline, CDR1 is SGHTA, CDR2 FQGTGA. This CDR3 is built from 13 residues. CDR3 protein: CASSSDRSTEAFF.

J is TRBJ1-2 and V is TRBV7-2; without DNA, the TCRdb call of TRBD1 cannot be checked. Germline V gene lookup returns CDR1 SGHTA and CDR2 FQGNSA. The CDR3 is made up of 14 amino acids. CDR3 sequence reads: CASSLERGQAGYTF.

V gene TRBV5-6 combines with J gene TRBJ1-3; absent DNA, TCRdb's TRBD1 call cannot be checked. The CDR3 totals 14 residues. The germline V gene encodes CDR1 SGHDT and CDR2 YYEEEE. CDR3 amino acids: CASSTRQTGNTIYF.

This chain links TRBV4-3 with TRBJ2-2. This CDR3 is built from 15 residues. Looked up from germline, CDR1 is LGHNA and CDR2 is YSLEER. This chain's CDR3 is CASSQGVASTGELFF.

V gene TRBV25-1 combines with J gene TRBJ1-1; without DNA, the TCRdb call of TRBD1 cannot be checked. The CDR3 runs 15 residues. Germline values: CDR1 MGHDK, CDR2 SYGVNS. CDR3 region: CASSVSPGRGGEAFF.

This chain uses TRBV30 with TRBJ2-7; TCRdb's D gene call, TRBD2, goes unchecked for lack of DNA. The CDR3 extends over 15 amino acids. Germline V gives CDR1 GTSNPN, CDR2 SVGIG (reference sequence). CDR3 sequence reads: CAWSRDSSGGNEQYF.

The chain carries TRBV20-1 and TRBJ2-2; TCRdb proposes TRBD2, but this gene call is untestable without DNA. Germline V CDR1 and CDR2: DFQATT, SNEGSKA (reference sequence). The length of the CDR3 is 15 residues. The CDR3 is CSARPTSGYTGELFF.

CDR3 protein: CASSPEIGEREPYEQYF. The J gene is TRBJ2-7, the V gene TRBV5-6. The CDR3 has 17 amino acids. From germline, CDR1 is SGHDT and CDR2 YYEEEE. The full variable domain, its missing parts supplied by reference TRBV5-6 and TRBJ2-7, is DAGVTQSPTHLIKTRGQQVTLRCSPKSGHDTVSWYQQALGQGPQFIFQYYEEEERQRGNFPDRFSGHQFPNYSSELNVNALLLGDSALYLCASSPEIGEREPYEQYFGPGTRLTVT.

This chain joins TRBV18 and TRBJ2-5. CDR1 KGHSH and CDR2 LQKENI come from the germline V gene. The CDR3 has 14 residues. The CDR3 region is CASSPPTVQETQYF.

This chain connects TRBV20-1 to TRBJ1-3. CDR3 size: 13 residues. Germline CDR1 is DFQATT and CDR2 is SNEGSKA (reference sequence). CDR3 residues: CSASDNSGNTIYF.

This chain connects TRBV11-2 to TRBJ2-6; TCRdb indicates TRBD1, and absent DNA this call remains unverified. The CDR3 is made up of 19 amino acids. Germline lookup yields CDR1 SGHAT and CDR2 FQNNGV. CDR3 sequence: CASGLVERGARGSANVLTF.